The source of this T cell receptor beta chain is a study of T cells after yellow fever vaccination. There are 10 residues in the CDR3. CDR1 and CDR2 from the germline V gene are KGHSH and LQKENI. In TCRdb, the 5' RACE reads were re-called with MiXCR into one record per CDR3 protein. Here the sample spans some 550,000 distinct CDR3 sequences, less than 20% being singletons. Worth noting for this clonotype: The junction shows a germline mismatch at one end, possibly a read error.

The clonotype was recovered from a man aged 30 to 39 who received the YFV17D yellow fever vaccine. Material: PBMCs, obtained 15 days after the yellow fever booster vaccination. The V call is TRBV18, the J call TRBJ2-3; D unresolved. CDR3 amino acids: CASSPPGHPF. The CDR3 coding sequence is TGTGCCAGCTCACCTCCAGGTCATCCCTTT.